This T cell receptor beta chain was retrieved from a study of blood T cells in healthy people across ages (dated by TCRdb to the mid-2010s). Broadly, across the study: Template switching captured roughly one uniquely barcoded TCR beta cDNA molecule per two T cells in model experiments. Using deep sequencing normalized with unique cDNA molecular identifiers, the study measured how TCR beta repertoire diversity changes with age. The donors were split into four age groups: young (average 16 years), middle-aged (39), aged (about 62) and long-lived (over 75). To avoid experimental bias, donors of different ages were spread randomly across the sequencing lanes. The study analyzed two additional independent replicas of 1 million unique cDNA reads from the same blood draw for two donors, one aged 18 to 30 and one aged 80 or older.

This clonotype was picked up a small number of times. No cognate antigen has been identified for it. No much larger clonotype is one base removed from it; base qualities were not supplied. Counted from cysteine to phenylalanine, this CDR3 has 14 amino acids. CDR3 DNA is the only sequence kept; it has 42 bases, read in frame from the first base. V and J are trimmed by 5 bases and 6 bases, and the gene matches miss 11 bases of the junction. The germline V gene gives CDR1 as SQVTM and CDR2 as ANQGSEA. What the research found in general, with its limitations: The CMV infection status of donors was not known, potentially confounding age-related changes in expanded clonotypes. Compared with the aged group, more naive CD4+ T cells, fewer expanded clones and increased TCR diversity were shown by the long-lived group, suggesting age selection. Since profiling was done on bulk unsorted PBMCs, naive and antigen-experienced compartments could not be conclusively compared. As age increased, observed TCR beta diversity per million T cells dropped in a roughly linear way, and a significant reduction was already evident by age 40. Total diversity estimates from one million sequenced T cells were considered lower bounds and underestimates. The percentage of naive T cells measured by flow cytometry correlated strongly with observed TCR beta diversity.

Library preparation used 5' RACE. TCRdb lists the instrument as Illumina HiSeq 2500. The second PCR ran for roughly 7 to 11 cycles and used a J-beta primer mix along with a sample-barcoded 5' primer. Each TCR beta cDNA molecule received a unique molecular identifier from a template-switch 5' adaptor carrying 12 random nucleotides. At least 2.5 million CDR3-containing paired-end reads were obtained from each sample. First-strand cDNA was synthesized from all RNA with the Mint cDNA synthesis kit, primed by a TRBC-specific oligonucleotide. After uracil-DNA glycosylase treatment, a first 18-cycle PCR used universal primers M1SS and BC2_uni_R on all cDNA. For the original study's pipeline: For normalization, 1 million high-quality reads were randomly selected from each sample, with every read carrying a distinct molecular identifier. Reads with shared molecular identifiers were discarded instead of being binned into consensus sequences. MiTCR, run with a Q25 quality threshold and the strictest error-elimination algorithm, handled CDR3 identification, clonotype clustering and error correction. A nonparametric unseen species model using Euler transformation provided a lower-bound estimate of total TCR beta diversity. The raw public data were reprocessed by TCRdb itself: fastp quality trimming at Q25, MiXCR clonotype calling, in-frame beta chains only. Each entry merges the rows of one CDR3 protein and shows their most common DNA and genes. The V and J calls, along with clone size, are taken from TCRdb and not from the paper's own processing. Within this sample are 950,000 to 1,200,000 distinct CDR3 sequences, with approximately 38% of them counted one time only. Of the sample, roughly 14% is held by the ten largest clones.

The donors were 40 or so Caucasian individuals from Russia, aged roughly 6 to 100 years, who were systemically healthy. Each donor gave 9 to 10 milliliters of peripheral blood, collected into EDTA-treated Vacutainer tubes. Ficoll-Paque density-gradient centrifugation was used to isolate PBMCs, with at least 7 million obtained per sample. Total RNA was extracted from PBMCs with Trizol reagent, with at least 5 micrograms obtained per sample. For every donor, an aliquot of PBMCs went through flow cytometry to measure the percentages of naive CD45RAhigh/CD27high T cells. The rearranged chain carries TRBV29-1 and TRBJ1-2; TRBD1 fits 8 bases in the junction. Sequenced input: blood. This sequence was found in a man between 18 and 35 years old in good health. The nucleotides read TGCAGCGTTCCGCGTCAGGGGGCGCGGGATGGCTACACCTTC. This gives the protein CSVPRQGARDGYTF.